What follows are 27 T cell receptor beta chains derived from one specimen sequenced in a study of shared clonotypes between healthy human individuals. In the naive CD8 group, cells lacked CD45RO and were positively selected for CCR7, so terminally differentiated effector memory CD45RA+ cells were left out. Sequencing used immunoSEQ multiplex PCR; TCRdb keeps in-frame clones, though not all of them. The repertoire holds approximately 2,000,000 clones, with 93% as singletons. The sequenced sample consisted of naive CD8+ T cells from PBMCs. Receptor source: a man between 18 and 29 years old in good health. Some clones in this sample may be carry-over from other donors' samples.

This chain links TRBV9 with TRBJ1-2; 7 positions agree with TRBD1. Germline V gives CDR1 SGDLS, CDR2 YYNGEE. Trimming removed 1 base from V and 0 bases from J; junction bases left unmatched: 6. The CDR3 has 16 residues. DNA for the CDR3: TGTGCCAGCAGCGTAAGCCGGACAGGCCCTAACTATGGCTACACCTTC. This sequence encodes CASSVSRTGPNYGYTF.

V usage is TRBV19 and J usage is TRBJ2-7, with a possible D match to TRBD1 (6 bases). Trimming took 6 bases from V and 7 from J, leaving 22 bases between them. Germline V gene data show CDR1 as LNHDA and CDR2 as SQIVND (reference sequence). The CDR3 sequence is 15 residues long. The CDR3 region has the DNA TGTGCCAGTAGCTCTACCCCCGGGAACAGGGATGAGCAGTACTTC. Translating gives CASSSTPGNRDEQYF.

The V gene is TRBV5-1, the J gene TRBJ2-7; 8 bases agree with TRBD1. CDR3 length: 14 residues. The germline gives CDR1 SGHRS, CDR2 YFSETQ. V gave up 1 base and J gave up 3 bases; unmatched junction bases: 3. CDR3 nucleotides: TGCGCCAGCAGCTTGTATACAGGGGGCTACGAGCAGTACTTC. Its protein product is CASSLYTGGYEQYF.

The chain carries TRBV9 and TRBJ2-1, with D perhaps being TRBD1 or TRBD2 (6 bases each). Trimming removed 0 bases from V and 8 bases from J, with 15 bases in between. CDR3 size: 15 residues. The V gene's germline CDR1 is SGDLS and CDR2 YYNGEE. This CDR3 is CASSVAGADIDEQFF. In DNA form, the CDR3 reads TGTGCCAGCAGCGTAGCGGGGGCTGATATCGATGAGCAGTTCTTC. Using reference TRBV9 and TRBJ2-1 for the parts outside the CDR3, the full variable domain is DSGVTQTPKHLITATGQRVTLRCSPRSGDLSVYWYQQSLDQGLQFLIQYYNGEERAKGNILERFSAQQFPDLHSELNLSSLELGDSALYFCASSVAGADIDEQFFGPGTRLTVL.

This CDR3 is CASSSKSGIGYEQYF. In nucleotides, the CDR3 is TGTGCCAGCAGCTCCAAAAGCGGGATAGGATACGAGCAGTACTTC. The rearrangement joins TRBV7-9 to TRBJ2-7; 7 bases are a match to TRBD2. Germline CDR1 and CDR2: SEHNR and FQNEAQ (reference sequence). J was trimmed by 4 bases and V by 4 bases; bases with no gene match: 10. This CDR3 contains 15 residues. The whole variable domain, remainder taken from reference TRBV7-9 and TRBJ2-7, is DTGVSQNPRHKITKRGQNVTFRCDPISEHNRLYWYRQTLGQGPEFLTYFQNEAQLEKSRLLSDRFSAERPKGSFSTLEIQRTEQGDSAMYLCASSSKSGIGYEQYFGPGTRLTVT.

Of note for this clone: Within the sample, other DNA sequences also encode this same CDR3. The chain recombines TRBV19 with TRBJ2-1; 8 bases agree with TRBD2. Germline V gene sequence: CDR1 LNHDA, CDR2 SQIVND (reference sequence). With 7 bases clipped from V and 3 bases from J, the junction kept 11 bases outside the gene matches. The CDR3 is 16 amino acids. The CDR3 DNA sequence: TGTGCCAGTATTTCGGTAGCGGGACTTAGCTACAATGAGCAGTTCTTC. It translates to CASISVAGLSYNEQFF.

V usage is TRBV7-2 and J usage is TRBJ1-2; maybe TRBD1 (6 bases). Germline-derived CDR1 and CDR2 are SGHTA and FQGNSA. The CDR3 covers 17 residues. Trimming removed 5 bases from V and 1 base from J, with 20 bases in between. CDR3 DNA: TGTGCCAGCAGCCTAACCCACAGGACAGCGTTTAACTATGGCTACACCTTC. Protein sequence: CASSLTHRTAFNYGYTF.

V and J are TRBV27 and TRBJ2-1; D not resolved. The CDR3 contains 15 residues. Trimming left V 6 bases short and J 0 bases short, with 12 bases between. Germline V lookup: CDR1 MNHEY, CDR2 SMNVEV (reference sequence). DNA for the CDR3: TGTGCCAGCAGCCTTACCAGTAGCTCCTACAATGAGCAGTTCTTC. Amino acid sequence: CASSLTSSSYNEQFF.

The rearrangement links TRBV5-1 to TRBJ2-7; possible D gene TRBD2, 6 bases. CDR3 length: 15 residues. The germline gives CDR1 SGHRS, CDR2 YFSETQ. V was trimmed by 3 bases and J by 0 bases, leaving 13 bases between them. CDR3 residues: CASSSLDYSSYEQYF. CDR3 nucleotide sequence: TGCGCCAGCAGCTCGCTGGACTATAGCTCCTACGAGCAGTACTTC.

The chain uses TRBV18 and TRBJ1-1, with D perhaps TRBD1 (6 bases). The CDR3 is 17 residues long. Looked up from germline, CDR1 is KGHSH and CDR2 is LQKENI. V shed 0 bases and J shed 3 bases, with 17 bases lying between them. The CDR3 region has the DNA TGTGCCAGCTCACCACCGGGGTTTCGAGGGGGGGACACTGAAGCTTTCTTT. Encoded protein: CASSPPGFRGGDTEAFF.

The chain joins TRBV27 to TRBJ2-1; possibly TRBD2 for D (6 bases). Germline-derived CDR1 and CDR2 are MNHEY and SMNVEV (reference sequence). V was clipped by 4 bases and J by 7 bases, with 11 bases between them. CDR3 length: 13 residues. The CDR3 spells CASSWGELNEQFF. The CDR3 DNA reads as TGTGCCAGCAGTTGGGGGGAGCTTAATGAGCAGTTCTTC.

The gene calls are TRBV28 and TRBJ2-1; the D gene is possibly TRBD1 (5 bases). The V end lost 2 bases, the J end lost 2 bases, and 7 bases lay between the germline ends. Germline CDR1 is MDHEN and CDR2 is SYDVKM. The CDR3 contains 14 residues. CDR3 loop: CASSLQGPYNEQFF. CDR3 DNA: TGTGCCAGCAGTTTACAGGGTCCCTACAATGAGCAGTTCTTC.

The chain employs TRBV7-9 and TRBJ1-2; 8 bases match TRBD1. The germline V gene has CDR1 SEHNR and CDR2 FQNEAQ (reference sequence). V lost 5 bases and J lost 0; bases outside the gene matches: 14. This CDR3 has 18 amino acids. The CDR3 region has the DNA TGTGCCAGCAGCCCACCCCAGGGACAGGTGGGGACTAACTATGGCTACACCTTC. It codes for CASSPPQGQVGTNYGYTF.

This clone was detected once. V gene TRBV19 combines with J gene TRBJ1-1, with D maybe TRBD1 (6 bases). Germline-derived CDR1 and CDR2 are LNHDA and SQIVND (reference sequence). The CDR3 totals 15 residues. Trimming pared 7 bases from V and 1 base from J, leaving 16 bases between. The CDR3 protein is CASTAVRGPNTEAFF. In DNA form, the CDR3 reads TGTGCCAGTACCGCCGTCAGGGGACCGAACACTGAAGCTTTCTTT.

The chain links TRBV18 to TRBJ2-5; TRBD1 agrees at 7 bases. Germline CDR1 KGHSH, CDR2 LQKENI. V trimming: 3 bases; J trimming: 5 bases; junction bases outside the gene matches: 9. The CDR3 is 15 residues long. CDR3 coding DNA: TGTGCCAGCTCACCCCTCGCGGCACAGGGGGAGACCCAGTACTTC. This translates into CASSPLAAQGETQYF.

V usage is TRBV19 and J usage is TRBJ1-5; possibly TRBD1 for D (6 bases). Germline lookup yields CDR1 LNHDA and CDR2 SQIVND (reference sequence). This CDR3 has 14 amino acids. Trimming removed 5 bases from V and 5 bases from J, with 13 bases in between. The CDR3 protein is CASSFRGADQPQHF. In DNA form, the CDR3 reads TGTGCCAGTAGTTTCAGGGGTGCGGATCAGCCCCAGCATTTT.

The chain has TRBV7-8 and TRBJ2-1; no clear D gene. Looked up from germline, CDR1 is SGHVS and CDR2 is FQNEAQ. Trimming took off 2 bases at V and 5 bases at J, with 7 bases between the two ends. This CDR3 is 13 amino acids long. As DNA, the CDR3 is TGTGCCAGCAGCTTATTCCAGAACAATGAGCAGTTCTTC. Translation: CASSLFQNNEQFF.

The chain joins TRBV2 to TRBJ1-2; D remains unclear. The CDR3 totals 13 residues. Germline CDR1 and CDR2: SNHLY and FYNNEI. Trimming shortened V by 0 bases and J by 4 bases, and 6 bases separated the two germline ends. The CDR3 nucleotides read TGTGCCAGCAGTGAAGCGGGTGGCTATGGCTACACCTTC. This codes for CASSEAGGYGYTF. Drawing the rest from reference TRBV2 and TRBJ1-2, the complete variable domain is EPEVTQTPSHQVTQMGQEVILRCVPISNHLYFYWYRQILGQKVEFLVSFYNNEISEKSEIFDDQFSVERPDGSNFTLKIRSTKLEDSAMYFCASSEAGGYGYTFGSGTRLTVV.

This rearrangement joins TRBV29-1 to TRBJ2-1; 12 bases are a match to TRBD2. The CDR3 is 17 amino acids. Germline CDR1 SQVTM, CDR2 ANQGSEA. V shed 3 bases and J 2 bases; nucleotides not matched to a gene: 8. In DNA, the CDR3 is TGCAGCGTTGAGGGGGCTAGCGGGAGGGCGCCCTACAATGAGCAGTTCTTC. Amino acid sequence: CSVEGASGRAPYNEQFF.

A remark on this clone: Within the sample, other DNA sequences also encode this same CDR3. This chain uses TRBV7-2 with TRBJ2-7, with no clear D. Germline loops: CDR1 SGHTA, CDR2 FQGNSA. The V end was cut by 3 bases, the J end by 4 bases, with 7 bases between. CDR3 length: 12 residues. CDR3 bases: TGTGCCAGCAGCTTTGGCTCATACGAGCAGTACTTC. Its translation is CASSFGSYEQYF. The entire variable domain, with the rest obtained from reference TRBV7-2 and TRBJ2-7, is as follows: GAGVSQSPSNKVTEKGKDVELRCDPISGHTALYWYRQSLGQGLEFLIYFQGNSAPDKSGLPSDRFSAERTGGSVSTLTIQRTQQEDSAVYLCASSFGSYEQYFGPGTRLTVT.

Here the CDR3 DNA reads TGTGCCAGCAGTGAACGTTTAGGGGGCGGCGGGCGGGAGCAGTACTTC. Protein product: CASSERLGGGGREQYF. The chain carries TRBV6-1 and TRBJ2-7; TRBD1 matches at 7 bases. The junction had 14 bases not matched to a gene; V was cut back by 2 bases and J by 7 bases. Per germline, CDR1 MNHNS and CDR2 SASEGT. CDR3 size: 16 residues.

CDR3 coding DNA: TGTGCCAGCAGTTACGATTTCGGGGAGCTGTTTTTT. This sequence encodes CASSYDFGELFF. The V gene is TRBV6-5, the J gene TRBJ2-2; no definite D call. CDR3 size: 12 residues. Germline V gene data show CDR1 as MNHEY and CDR2 as SVGAGI. Deletions cut 2 bases from V and 7 bases from J, with 5 bases between.

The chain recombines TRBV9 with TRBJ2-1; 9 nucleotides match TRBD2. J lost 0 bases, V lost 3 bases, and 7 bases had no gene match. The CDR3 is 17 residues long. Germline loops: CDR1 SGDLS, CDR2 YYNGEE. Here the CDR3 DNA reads TGTGCCAGCAGCGGGAGACTAGCGGCGAGCTCCTACAATGAGCAGTTCTTC. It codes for CASSGRLAASSYNEQFF.

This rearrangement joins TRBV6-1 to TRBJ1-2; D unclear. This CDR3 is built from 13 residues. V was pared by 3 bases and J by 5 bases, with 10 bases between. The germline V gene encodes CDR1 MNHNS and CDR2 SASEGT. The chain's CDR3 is CASSDKIAYGYTF. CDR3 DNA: TGTGCCAGCAGTGATAAGATTGCGTATGGCTACACCTTC.

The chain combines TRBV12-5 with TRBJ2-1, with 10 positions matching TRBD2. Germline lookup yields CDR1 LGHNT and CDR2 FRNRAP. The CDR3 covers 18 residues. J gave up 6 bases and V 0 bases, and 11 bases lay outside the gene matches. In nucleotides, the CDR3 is TGTGCTAGTGGTTTGGTACCCGTTAGCGGGAGGCTCCCCAATGAGCAGTTCTTC. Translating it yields CASGLVPVSGRLPNEQFF.

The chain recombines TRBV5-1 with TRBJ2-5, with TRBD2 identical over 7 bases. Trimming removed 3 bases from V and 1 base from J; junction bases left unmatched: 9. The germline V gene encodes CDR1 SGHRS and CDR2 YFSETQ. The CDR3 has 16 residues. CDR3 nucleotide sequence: TGCGCCAGCAGCTGGGAGGGATTATTGTCCCAAGAGACCCAGTACTTC. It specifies CASSWEGLLSQETQYF.

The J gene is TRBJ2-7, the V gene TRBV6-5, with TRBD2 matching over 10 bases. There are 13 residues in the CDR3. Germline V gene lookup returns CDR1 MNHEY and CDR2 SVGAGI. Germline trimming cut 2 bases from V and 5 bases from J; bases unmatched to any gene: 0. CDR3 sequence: CASSYLAGDEQYF. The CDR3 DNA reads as TGTGCCAGCAGTTACCTAGCGGGAGACGAGCAGTACTTC.